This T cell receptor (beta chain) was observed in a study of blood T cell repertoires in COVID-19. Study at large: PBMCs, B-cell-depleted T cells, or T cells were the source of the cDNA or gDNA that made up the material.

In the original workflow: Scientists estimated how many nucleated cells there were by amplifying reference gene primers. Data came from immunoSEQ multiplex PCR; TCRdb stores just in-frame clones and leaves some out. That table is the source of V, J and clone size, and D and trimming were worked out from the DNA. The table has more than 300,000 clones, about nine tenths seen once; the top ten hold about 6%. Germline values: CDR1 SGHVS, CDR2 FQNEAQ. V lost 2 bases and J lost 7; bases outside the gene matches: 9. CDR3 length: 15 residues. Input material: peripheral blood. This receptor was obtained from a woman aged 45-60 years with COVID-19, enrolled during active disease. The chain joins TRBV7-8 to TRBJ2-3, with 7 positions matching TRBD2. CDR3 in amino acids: CASSLLAVSTNTQYF. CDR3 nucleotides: TGTGCCAGCAGCTTACTAGCGGTATCCACGAATACGCAGTATTTT.